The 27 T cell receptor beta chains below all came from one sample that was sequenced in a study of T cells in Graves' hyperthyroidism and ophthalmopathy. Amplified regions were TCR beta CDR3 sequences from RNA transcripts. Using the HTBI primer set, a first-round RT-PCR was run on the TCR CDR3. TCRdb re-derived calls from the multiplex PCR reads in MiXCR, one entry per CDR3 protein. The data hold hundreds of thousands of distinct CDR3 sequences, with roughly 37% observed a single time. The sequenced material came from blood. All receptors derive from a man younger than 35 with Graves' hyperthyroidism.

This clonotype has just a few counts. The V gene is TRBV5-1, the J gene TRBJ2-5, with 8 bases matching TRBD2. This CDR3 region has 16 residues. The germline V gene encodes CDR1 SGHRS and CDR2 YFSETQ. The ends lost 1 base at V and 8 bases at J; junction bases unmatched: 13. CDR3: CASSLRPGGTSGTQYF. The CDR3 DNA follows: TGCGCCAGCAGCTTGAGGCCGGGAGGGACCAGTGGAACCCAGTACTTC. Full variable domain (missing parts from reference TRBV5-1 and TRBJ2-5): KAGVTQTPRYLIKTRGQQVTLSCSPISGHRSVSWYQQTPGQGLQFLFEYFSETQRNKGNFPGRFSGRQFSNSRSEMNVSTLELGDSALYLCASSLRPGGTSGTQYFGPGTRLLVL.

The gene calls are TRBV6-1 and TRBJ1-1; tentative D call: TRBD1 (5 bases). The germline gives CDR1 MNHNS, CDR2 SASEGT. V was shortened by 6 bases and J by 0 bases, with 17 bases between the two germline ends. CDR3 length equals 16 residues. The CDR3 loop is CASRERTGLVNTEAFF. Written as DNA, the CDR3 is TGTGCCAGCAGAGAAAGGACGGGGCTCGTGAACACTGAAGCTTTCTTT.

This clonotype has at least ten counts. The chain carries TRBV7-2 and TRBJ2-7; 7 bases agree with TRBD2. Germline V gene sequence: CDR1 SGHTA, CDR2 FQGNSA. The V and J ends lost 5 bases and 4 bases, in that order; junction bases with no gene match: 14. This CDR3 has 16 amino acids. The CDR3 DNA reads TGTGCCAGCAGCCCATCCAGGGTAGCGGGCGAGTACGAGCAGTACTTC. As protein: CASSPSRVAGEYEQYF.

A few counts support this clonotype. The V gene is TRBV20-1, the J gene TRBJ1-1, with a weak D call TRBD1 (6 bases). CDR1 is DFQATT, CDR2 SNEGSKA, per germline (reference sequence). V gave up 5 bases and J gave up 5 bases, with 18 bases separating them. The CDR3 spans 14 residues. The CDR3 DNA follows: TGCAGTGCTCCGAACCTTGCGAGGGGGACTGAAGCTTTCTTT. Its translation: CSAPNLARGTEAFF.

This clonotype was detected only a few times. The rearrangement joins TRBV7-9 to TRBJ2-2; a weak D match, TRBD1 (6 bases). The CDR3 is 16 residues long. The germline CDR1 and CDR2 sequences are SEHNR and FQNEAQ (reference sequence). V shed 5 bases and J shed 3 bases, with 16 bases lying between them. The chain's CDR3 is CASSAGASLYTGELFF. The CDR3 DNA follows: TGTGCCAGCAGCGCAGGGGCTAGTCTTTACACCGGGGAGCTGTTTTTT. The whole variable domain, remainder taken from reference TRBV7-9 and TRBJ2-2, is DTGVSQNPRHKITKRGQNVTFRCDPISEHNRLYWYRQTLGQGPEFLTYFQNEAQLEKSRLLSDRFSAERPKGSFSTLEIQRTEQGDSAMYLCASSAGASLYTGELFFGEGSRLTVL.

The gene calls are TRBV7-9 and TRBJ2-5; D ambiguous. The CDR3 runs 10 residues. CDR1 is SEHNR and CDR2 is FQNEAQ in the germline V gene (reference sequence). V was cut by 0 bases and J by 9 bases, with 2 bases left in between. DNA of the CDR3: TGTGCCAGCAGCTTAGCGTCCCAGTACTTC. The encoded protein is CASSLASQYF. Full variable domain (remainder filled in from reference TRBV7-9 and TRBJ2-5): DTGVSQNPRHKITKRGQNVTFRCDPISEHNRLYWYRQTLGQGPEFLTYFQNEAQLEKSRLLSDRFSAERPKGSFSTLEIQRTEQGDSAMYLCASSLASQYFGPGTRLLVL.

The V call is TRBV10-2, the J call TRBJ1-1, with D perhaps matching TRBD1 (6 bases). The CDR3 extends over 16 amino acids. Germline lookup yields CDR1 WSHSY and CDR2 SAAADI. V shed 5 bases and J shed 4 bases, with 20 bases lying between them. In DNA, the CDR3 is TGCGCCAGCAGTCAGGATGGACAGCAATTGGGCACTGAAGCTTTCTTT. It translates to CASSQDGQQLGTEAFF.

The CDR3 spells CASSPQAGRSSPLHF. The CDR3 DNA reads TGTGCCAGCAGTCCCCAGGCGGGAAGGAGCTCACCCCTCCACTTT. The chain has TRBV12-3 or TRBV12-4 and TRBJ1-6; D ambiguous. The germline V and J ends were trimmed by 5 bases and 10 bases, with 18 bases remaining between them. CDR3 length: 15 residues.

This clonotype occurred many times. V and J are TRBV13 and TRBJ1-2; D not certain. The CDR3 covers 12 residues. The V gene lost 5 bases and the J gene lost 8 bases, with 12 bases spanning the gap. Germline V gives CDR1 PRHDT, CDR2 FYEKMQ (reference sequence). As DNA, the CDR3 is TGTGCCAGCAGCCGACGAGGTGGCGGCTACACCTTC. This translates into CASSRRGGGYTF.

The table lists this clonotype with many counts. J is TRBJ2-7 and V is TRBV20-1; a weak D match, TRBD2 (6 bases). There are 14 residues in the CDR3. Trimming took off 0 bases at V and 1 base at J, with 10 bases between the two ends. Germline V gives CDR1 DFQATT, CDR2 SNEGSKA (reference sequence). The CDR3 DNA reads TGCAGTGCTAGAGATGAAGGACTATCCTACGAGCAGTACTTC. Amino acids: CSARDEGLSYEQYF.

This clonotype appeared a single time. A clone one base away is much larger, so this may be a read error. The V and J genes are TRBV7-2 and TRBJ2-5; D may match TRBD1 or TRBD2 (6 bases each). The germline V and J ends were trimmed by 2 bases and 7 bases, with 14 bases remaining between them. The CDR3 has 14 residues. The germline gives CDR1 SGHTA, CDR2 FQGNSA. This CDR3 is CASSLLGGGGTQYF. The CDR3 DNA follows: TGTGCCAGCAGCTTATTAGGGGGAGGAGGGACCCAGTACTTC.

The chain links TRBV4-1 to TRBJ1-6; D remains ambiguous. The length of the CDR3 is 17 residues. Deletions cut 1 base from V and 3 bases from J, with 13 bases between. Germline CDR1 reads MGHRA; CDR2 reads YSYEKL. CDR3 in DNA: TGCGCCAGCAGCCAAGCGCGAGGCCGAAACTATAATTCACCCCTCCACTTT. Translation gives CASSQARGRNYNSPLHF.

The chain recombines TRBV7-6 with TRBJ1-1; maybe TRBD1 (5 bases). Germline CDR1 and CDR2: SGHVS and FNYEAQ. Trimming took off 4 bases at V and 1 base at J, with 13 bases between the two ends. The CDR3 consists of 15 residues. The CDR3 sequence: CASSYRDSRNTEAFF. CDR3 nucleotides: TGTGCCAGCAGCTACCGGGACTCCCGGAACACTGAAGCTTTCTTT.

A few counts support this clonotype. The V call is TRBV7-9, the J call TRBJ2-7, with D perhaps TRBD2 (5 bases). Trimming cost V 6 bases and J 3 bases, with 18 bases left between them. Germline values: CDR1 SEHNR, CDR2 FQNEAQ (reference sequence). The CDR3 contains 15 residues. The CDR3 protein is CASSPPGWTLYEQYF. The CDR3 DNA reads TGTGCCAGCAGTCCTCCGGGATGGACCCTCTACGAGCAGTACTTC.

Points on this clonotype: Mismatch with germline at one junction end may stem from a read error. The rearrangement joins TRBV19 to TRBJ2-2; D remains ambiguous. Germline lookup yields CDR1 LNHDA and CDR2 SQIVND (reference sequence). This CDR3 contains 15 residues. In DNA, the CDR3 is TGTGCCGGTAGTAGAAGGGCGGTGGACACCGGGGAGCTGTTTTTT. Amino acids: CAGSRRAVDTGELFF.

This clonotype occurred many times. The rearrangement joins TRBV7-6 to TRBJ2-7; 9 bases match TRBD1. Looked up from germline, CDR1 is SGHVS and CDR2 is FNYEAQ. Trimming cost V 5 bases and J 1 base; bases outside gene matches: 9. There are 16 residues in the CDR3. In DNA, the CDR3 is TGTGCCAGCAGCCTCGAAATCGGGACAGGGTCCTACGAGCAGTACTTC. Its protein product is CASSLEIGTGSYEQYF.

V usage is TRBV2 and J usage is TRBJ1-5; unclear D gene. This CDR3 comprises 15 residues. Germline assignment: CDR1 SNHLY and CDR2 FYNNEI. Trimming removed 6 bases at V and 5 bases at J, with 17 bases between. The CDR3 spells CASRGRSGKDQPQHF. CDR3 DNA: TGTGCCAGCAGAGGCCGGTCGGGGAAGGATCAGCCCCAGCATTTT. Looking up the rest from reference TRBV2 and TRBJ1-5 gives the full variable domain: EPEVTQTPSHQVTQMGQEVILRCVPISNHLYFYWYRQILGQKVEFLVSFYNNEISEKSEIFDDQFSVERPDGSNFTLKIRSTKLEDSAMYFCASRGRSGKDQPQHFGDGTRLSIL.

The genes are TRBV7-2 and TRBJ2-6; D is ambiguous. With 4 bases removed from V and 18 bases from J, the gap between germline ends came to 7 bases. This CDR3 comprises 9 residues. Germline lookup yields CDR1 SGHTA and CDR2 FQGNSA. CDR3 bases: TGTGCCAGCAGCTCTCCCCAGACTTTC. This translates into CASSSPQTF.

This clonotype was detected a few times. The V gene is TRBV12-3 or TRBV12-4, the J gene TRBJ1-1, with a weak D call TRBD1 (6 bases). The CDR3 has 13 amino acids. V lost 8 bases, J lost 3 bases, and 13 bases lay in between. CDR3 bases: TGTGCCAGCCGGGGGGCTGTCTACACTGAAGCTTTCTTT. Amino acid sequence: CASRGAVYTEAFF.

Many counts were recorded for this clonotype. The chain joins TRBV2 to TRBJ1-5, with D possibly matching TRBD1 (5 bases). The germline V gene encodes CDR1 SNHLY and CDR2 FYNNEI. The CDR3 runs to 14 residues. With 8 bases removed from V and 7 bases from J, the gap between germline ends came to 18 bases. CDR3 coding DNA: TGTGCCAGCGAAGACGGGGGGGAGGAACAGCCCCAGCATTTT. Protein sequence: CASEDGGEEQPQHF. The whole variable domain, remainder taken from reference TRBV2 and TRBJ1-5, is EPEVTQTPSHQVTQMGQEVILRCVPISNHLYFYWYRQILGQKVEFLVSFYNNEISEKSEIFDDQFSVERPDGSNFTLKIRSTKLEDSAMYFCASEDGGEEQPQHFGDGTRLSIL.

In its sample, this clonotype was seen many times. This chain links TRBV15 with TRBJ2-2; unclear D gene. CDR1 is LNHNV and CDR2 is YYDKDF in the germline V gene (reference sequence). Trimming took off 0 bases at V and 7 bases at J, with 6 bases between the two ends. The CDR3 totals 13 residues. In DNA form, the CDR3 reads TGTGCCACCAGCAGAGAGTTGAACGGGGAGCTGTTTTTT. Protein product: CATSRELNGELFF.

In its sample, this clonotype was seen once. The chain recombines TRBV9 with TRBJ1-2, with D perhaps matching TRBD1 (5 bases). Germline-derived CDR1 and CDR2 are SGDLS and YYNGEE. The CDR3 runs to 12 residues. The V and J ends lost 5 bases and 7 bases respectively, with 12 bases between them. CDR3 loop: CASSAGPVGYTF. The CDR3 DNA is TGTGCCAGCAGTGCGGGACCCGTTGGCTACACCTTC.

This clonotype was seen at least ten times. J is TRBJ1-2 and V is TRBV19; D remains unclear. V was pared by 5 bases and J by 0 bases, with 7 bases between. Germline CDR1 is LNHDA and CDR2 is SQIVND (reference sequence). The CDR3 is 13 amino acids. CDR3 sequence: CASSGGTNYGYTF. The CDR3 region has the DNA TGTGCCAGTAGTGGCGGGACTAACTATGGCTACACCTTC.

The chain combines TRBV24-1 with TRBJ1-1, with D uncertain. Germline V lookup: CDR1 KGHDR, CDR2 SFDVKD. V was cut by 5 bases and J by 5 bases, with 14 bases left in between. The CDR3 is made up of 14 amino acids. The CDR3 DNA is TGTGCCACCAGTGCACGGGTCGGAAGTACTGAAGCTTTCTTT. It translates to CATSARVGSTEAFF.

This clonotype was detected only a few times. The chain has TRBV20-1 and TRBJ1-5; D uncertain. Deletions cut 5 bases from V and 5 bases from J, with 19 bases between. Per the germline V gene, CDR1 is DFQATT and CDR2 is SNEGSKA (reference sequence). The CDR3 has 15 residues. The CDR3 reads CSASQARLKDQPQHF. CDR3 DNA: TGCAGTGCTTCCCAAGCCCGACTGAAGGATCAGCCCCAGCATTTT.

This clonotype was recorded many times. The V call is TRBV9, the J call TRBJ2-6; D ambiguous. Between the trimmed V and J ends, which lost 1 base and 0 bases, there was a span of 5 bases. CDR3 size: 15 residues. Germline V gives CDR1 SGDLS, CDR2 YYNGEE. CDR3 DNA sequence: TGTGCCAGCAGCGTATCGGCCTCTGGGGCCAACGTCCTGACTTTC. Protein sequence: CASSVSASGANVLTF. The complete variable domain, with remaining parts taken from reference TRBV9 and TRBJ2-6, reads DSGVTQTPKHLITATGQRVTLRCSPRSGDLSVYWYQQSLDQGLQFLIQYYNGEERAKGNILERFSAQQFPDLHSELNLSSLELGDSALYFCASSVSASGANVLTFGAGSRLTVL.

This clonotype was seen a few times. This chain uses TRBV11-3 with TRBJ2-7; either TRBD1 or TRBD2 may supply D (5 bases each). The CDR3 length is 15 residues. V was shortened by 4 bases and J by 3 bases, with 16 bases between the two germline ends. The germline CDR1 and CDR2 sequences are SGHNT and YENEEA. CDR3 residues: CASSSPGRDIYEQYF. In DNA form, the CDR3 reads TGTGCCAGCAGCTCGCCGGGACGGGATATCTACGAGCAGTACTTC.